A selection of T cell receptor beta chains follows, all from one sample in a study of OX40 agonist ivuxolimab in advanced cancers. Sequenced by immunoSEQ multiplex PCR; TCRdb stores in-frame clones only, minus some. This sample yields approximately 82,000 clones, of which 75% to 90% are seen a single time; about 0.52% belongs to the top ten. Sequences were derived from CD4+ or CD8+ T cells sorted from blood, sampled in a trial of the OX40 agonist ivuxolimab. These receptors all come from an adult with an advanced solid tumor such as melanoma, head and neck, liver or kidney cancer. Both conserved end residues are part of each CDR3. A D gene is named only where the DNA matches it firmly. Clone size appears in some rows only: once, few, many, or a class for an expanded clone.

clone_size | d_call | j_call | v_call | cdr3_nt | cdr3_aa
. | . | TRBJ2-3 | TRBV9 | TGTGCCAGCAGCGTAGGTCTAGGGGCAGATACGCAGTATTTT | CASSVGLGADTQYF
. | TRBD1 | TRBJ1-2 | TRBV2 | TGTGCCAGCAGTGAGCTAGGGACAGGAAGCTATGGCTACACCTTC | CASSELGTGSYGYTF
. | TRBD1 | TRBJ1-4 | TRBV15 | TGTGCCACCAGCAGAGATCGACAGGGTGGTAATGAAAAACTGTTTTTT | CATSRDRQGGNEKLFF
. | . | TRBJ2-7 | TRBV29-1 | TGCAGCGTGAGGGAGGCGGACGAGCAGTACTTC | CSVREADEQYF
once | . | TRBJ1-6 | TRBV30 | TGTGCCTGGAGTCAGCTTAATTCACCCCTCCACTTT | CAWSQLNSPLHF
. | . | TRBJ1-1 | TRBV7-8 | TGTGCCAGCAGCTTGAGTGGTCTGCCGAACACTGAAGCTTTCTTT | CASSLSGLPNTEAFF
. | . | TRBJ2-1 | TRBV10-2 | TGCGCCAGCAGTGAGTCGGTGGGGGTCTCCAACAATGAGCAGTTCTTC | CASSESVGVSNNEQFF
. | . | TRBJ1-4 | TRBV2 | TGTGCCAGCAGTGAAGTTCGGTCCCCGGGGGAACTGTTTTTT | CASSEVRSPGELFF
once | . | TRBJ2-7 | TRBV6-5 | TGTGCCAGCAGTTACTCACGGGAAACCTACGAGCAGTACTTC | CASSYSRETYEQYF
. | . | TRBJ2-7 | TRBV6-5 | TGTGCCAGCACCCCCTCTGGGGAGGTAGACGAGCAGTACTTC | CASTPSGEVDEQYF
. | TRBD1 | TRBJ1-2 | TRBV6-5 | TGTGCCAGCAGTTACGGACAGGGGATATATGGCTACACCTTC | CASSYGQGIYGYTF
. | . | TRBJ1-2 | TRBV15 | TGTGCCACCAGCAGAGTGGGGACTCGGGGCTATGGCTACACCTTC | CATSRVGTRGYGYTF
. | . | TRBJ1-3 | TRBV4-3 | TGCGCCAGCAGCCAAGAAATAGGGGGAGCTGGAAACACCATATATTTT | CASSQEIGGAGNTIYF
few | . | TRBJ1-1 | TRBV29-1 | TGCAGCGTTATTGGAAACACTGAAGCTTTCTTT | CSVIGNTEAFF
once | TRBD1 | TRBJ2-1 | TRBV11-2 | TGTGCCAGCAGCTTACTAGGACAGGTAGGGAATGAGCAGTTCTTC | CASSLLGQVGNEQFF
. | . | TRBJ2-5 | TRBV10-2 | TGCGCCAGCAATCACAGGGTGTCGGAGACCCAGTACTTC | CASNHRVSETQYF
few | . | TRBJ1-4 | TRBV18 | TGTGCCAGCTCGCTCGGACAGAATGAAAAACTGTTTTTT | CASSLGQNEKLFF
. | TRBD2 | TRBJ2-3 | TRBV5-1 | TGCGCCAGCAGCTTGGGCCTAGCGGGGGCAGATACGCAGTATTTT | CASSLGLAGADTQYF
once | TRBD2 | TRBJ2-1 | TRBV10-3 | TGTGCCACCTCGACTAGCGGGAGTCACAATGAGCAGTTCTTC | CATSTSGSHNEQFF
. | TRBD1 | TRBJ2-4 | TRBV10-3 | TGTGCCATCAGTGAGCAGGGACAGGGGAACATTCAGTACTTC | CAISEQGQGNIQYF
. | . | TRBJ1-1 | TRBV30 | TGTGCCTGGGGAAGGGCAGTGAACACTGAAGCTTTCTTT | CAWGRAVNTEAFF
few | . | TRBJ1-3 | TRBV5-1 | TGCGCCAGCAACGGTGGGGCAAACTCTGGAAACACCATATATTTT | CASNGGANSGNTIYF
. | . | TRBJ2-7 | TRBV7-7 | TGTGCCAGCAGCTTAACGAGGCAGGTCCCCTACGAGCAGTACTTC | CASSLTRQVPYEQYF
once | . | TRBJ2-7 | TRBV5-1 | TGCGCCAGCAGCTTGACTTACACCAGCTCCTACGAGCAGTACTTC | CASSLTYTSSYEQYF
. | TRBD1 | TRBJ1-1 | TRBV6-6 | TGTGCCAGCAGTTACTTACAGGGGGAAGCTTTCTTT | CASSYLQGEAFF
. | . | TRBJ1-2 | TRBV21-1 | TGTGCCAGCAGCAAATCAGGCTATGGCTACACCTTC | CASSKSGYGYTF
. | . | TRBJ1-3 | TRBV6-6 | TGTGCCAGCACTAGGTACTCTGGAAACACCATATATTTT | CASTRYSGNTIYF
. | TRBD2 | TRBJ2-7 | TRBV5-1 | TGCGCCAGCAGTTCGGGACTAGCGGGAGTTGTGAGGCCTTACGAGCAGTACTTC | CASSSGLAGVVRPYEQYF
. | . | TRBJ1-1 | TRBV12-5 | TGTGCTAGTGGTTTGGTAAGACAAGTTAACACTGAAGCTTTCTTT | CASGLVRQVNTEAFF
. | TRBD1 | TRBJ2-4 | TRBV7-9 | TGTGCCAGCAGCTTACCAGGGGGCAAAAACATTCAGTACTTC | CASSLPGGKNIQYF
. | TRBD1 | TRBJ2-7 | TRBV6-1 | TGTGCCAGCGGACAGGGCCCCTACGAGCAGTACTTC | CASGQGPYEQYF
. | TRBD1 | TRBJ1-1 | TRBV19 | TGTGCCAGTACCAAAGACAGGGGGCGAAACACTGAAGCTTTCTTT | CASTKDRGRNTEAFF
. | . | TRBJ1-1 | TRBV30 | TGTGCCTGGAGTGTACTTCCCGTTTCGAATACTGAAGCTTTCTTT | CAWSVLPVSNTEAFF
. | . | TRBJ1-5 | TRBV7-9 | TGTGCCAGCAGCTTAGCAGGGGATCAGCCCCAGCATTTT | CASSLAGDQPQHF
many | TRBD1 | TRBJ2-7 | TRBV29-1 | TGCAGCGTTAGACCGGGACAGGGGTCCTACGAGCAGTACTTC | CSVRPGQGSYEQYF
. | . | TRBJ2-7 | TRBV30 | TGTGCCTGGAGGCAGGGCAGCTTTAGCTCCTACGAGCAGTACTTC | CAWRQGSFSSYEQYF
once | TRBD1 | TRBJ1-2 | TRBV27 | TGTGCCAGCAGTTTGGGACAGGGGAACTATGGCTACACCTTC | CASSLGQGNYGYTF
once | . | TRBJ1-2 | TRBV2 | TGTGCCAGCTCGGTACAGGGATATGGCTACACCTTC | CASSVQGYGYTF
few | . | TRBJ1-5 | TRBV21-1 | TGTGCCAGCAGCAAAGAAAACCCCAACCAGACAGATAGCAATCAGCCCCAGCATTTT | CASSKENPNQTDSNQPQHF
. | TRBD1 | TRBJ1-1 | TRBV5-4 | TGTGCCAGCAGCCCAGATTCCAGGGGGCCCCAAGAAGCTTTCTTT | CASSPDSRGPQEAFF
. | . | TRBJ2-7 | TRBV15 | TGTGCTACCAGCTTTGGTCGGAGGTACGAGCAGTACTTC | CATSFGRRYEQYF
. | TRBD1 | TRBJ1-1 | TRBV10-3 | TGTGCCATCAGCCCATACAGGGGGCCTTCCGCGAACACTGAAGCTTTCTTT | CAISPYRGPSANTEAFF
. | . | TRBJ1-2 | TRBV4-1 | TGCGCCAGCAGCCAAGCCCGGGGGGTCTATGGCTACACCTTC | CASSQARGVYGYTF
. | . | TRBJ2-2 | TRBV6-1 | TGTGCCAGCACCGTAGGGACTGCGAACACCGGGGAGCTGTTTTTT | CASTVGTANTGELFF
. | . | TRBJ2-5 | TRBV30 | TGTGCCTGGAGTCGACAGGTCCAAGAGACCCAGTACTTC | CAWSRQVQETQYF
. | TRBD2 | TRBJ2-1 | TRBV4-2 | TGTGCCAGCAGCCATACTAGCGGGAGCGGGGGCCGGGGCAATGAGCAGTTCTTC | CASSHTSGSGGRGNEQFF
. | . | TRBJ2-7 | TRBV6-5 | TGTGCCAGCAGTTACTCGTCATCCGGTTCCTACGAGCAGTACTTC | CASSYSSSGSYEQYF
. | TRBD2 | TRBJ2-1 | TRBV9 | TGTGCCAGCAGCGTATCAACCTCTAGCAGTTGGGGCGGGAGGCGTTACAATGAGCAGTTCTTC | CASSVSTSSSWGGRRYNEQFF
few | . | TRBJ1-2 | TRBV15 | TGTGCCACCAGCAGAGACCCCCCAGGGGCTCGAGGCTACACCTTC | CATSRDPPGARGYTF
. | . | TRBJ1-3 | TRBV7-2 | TGTGCCAGCAGCTTAGGAGGTATCTCTGGAAACACCATATATTTT | CASSLGGISGNTIYF
. | . | TRBJ2-1 | TRBV2 | TGTGCCAGCGGGGGGATCGGAGAGCAGTTCTTC | CASGGIGEQFF
. | TRBD2 | TRBJ2-5 | TRBV18 | TGTGCCAGCTCACCGGGACTAGCCGGGGTCTGGCAAGAGACCCAGTACTTC | CASSPGLAGVWQETQYF
. | . | TRBJ1-1 | TRBV30 | TGTGCCTGGAGGGGGTTAGGGGTGGCCACTGAAGCTTTCTTT | CAWRGLGVATEAFF
. | . | TRBJ1-5 | TRBV19 | TGTGCCAGTAGTTCGTTTACGGAACATCAGCCCCAGCATTTT | CASSSFTEHQPQHF
. | . | TRBJ2-1 | TRBV6-1 | TGTGCCAGCAGGAAAGGGAGAGGGGCAGAGAATGAGCAGTTCTTC | CASRKGRGAENEQFF
. | TRBD1 | TRBJ1-1 | TRBV9 | TGTGCCAGCAGCCCCCGGGACAGGGGGAACACTGAAGCTTTCTTT | CASSPRDRGNTEAFF
. | . | TRBJ1-3 | TRBV5-6 | TGTGCCAGCAGCTTGGCTGGAAACACCATATATTTT | CASSLAGNTIYF
. | . | TRBJ1-4 | TRBV10-1 | TGCGCCAGCAGTGAAGGACTGGGGGACGGGAATGAAAAACTGTTTTTT | CASSEGLGDGNEKLFF
. | . | TRBJ1-1 | TRBV11-3 | TGTGCCAGCAGCTTAGGGGAAGGGACTGAAGCTTTCTTT | CASSLGEGTEAFF